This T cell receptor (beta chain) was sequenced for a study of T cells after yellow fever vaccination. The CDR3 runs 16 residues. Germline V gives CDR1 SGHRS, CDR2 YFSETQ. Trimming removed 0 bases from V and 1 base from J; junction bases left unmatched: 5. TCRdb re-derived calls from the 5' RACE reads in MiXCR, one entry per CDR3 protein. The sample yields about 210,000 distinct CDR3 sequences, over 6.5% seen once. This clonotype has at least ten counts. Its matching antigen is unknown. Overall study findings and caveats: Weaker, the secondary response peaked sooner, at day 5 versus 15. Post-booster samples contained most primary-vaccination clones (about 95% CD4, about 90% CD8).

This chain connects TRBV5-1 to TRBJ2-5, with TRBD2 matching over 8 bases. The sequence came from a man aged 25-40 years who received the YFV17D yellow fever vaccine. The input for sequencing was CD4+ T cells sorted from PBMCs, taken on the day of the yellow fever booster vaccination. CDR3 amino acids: CASSLVLSGIQETQYF. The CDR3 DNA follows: TGCGCCAGCAGCTTGGTTCTTAGCGGGATCCAAGAGACCCAGTACTTC.